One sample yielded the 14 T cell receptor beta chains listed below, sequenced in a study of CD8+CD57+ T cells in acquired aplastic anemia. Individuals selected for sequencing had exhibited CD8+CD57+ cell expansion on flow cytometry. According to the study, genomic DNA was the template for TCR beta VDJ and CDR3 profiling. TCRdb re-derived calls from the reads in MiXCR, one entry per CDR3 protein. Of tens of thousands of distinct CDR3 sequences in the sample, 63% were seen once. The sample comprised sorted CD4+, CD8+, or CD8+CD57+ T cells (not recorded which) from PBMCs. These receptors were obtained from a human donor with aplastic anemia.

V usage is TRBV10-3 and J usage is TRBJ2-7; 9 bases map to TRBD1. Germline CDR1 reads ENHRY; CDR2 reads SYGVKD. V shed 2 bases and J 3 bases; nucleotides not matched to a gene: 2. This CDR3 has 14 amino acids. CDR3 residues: CAISERDRDYEQYF. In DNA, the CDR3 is TGTGCCATCAGTGAGCGGGACAGGGACTACGAGCAGTACTTC.

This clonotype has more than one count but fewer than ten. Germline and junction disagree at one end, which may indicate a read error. CDR3 bases: TGCAGTACTAGATCGAGGACAGACAATAATTCACCCCTCCACTTT. This translates into CSTRSRTDNNSPLHF. The chain uses TRBV20-1 and TRBJ1-6; D may be TRBD1 (6 bases). Looked up from germline, CDR1 is DFQATT and CDR2 is SNEGSKA (reference sequence). This CDR3 is 15 amino acids long.

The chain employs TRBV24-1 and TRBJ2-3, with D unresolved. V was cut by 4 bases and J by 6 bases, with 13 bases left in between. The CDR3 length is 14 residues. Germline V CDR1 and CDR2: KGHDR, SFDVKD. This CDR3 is CATSDVSLSDTQYF. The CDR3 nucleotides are TGTGCCACCAGTGACGTGAGTCTAAGCGATACGCAGTATTTT.

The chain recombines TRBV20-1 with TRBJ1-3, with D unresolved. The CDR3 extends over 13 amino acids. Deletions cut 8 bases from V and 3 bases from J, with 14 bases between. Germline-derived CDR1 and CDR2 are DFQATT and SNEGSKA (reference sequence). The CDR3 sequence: CSLGEGVGNTIYF. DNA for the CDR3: TGCAGTTTAGGTGAGGGCGTTGGAAACACCATATATTTT.

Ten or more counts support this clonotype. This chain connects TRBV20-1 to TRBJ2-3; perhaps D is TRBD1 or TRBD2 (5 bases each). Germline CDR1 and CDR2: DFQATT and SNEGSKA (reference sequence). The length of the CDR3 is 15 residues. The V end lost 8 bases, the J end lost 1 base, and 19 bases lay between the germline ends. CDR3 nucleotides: TGCAGTACCGGGGAGAGGGGTGTCCGCACAGATACGCAGTATTTT. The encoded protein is CSTGERGVRTDTQYF.

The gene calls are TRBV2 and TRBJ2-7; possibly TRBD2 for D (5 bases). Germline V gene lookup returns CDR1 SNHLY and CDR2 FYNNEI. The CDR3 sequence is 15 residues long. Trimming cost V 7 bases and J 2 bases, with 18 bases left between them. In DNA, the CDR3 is TGTGCCAGCACATCATCTGAGCGAGGGACCTACGAGCAGTACTTC. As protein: CASTSSERGTYEQYF.

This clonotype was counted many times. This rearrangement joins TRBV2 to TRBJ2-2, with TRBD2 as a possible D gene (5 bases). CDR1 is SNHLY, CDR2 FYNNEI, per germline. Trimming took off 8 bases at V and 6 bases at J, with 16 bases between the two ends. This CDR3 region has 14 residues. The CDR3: CASRGSGRAGELFF. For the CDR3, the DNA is TGTGCCAGCCGAGGGTCGGGTCGCGCCGGGGAGCTGTTTTTT.

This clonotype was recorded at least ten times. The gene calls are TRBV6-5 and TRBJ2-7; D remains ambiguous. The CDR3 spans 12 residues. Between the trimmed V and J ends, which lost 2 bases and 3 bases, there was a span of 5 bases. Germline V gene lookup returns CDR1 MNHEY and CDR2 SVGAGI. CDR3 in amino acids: CASSYTGYEQYF. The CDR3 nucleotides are TGTGCCAGCAGTTACACGGGCTACGAGCAGTACTTC.

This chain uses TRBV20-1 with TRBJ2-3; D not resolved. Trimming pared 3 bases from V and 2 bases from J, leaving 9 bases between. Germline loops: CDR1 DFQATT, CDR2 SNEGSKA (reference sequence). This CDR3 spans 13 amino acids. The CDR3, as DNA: TGCAGTGCTAGGAGAACTCTCACAGATACGCAGTATTTT. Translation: CSARRTLTDTQYF.

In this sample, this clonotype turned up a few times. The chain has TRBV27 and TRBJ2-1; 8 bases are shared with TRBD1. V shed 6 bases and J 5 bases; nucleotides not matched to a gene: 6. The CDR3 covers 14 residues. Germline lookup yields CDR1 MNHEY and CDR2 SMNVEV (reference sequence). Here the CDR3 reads CASSVQDRDNEQFF. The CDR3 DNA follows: TGTGCCAGCAGCGTACAGGACAGGGACAATGAGCAGTTCTTC.

CDR3 nucleotides: TGCAGTGCTCCGGACGGGGAAAAACTGTTTTTT. It is translated as CSAPDGEKLFF. This rearrangement joins TRBV20-1 to TRBJ1-4, with D unclear. This CDR3 contains 11 residues. V was shortened by 5 bases and J by 8 bases, with 9 bases between the two germline ends. Germline V CDR1 and CDR2: DFQATT, SNEGSKA (reference sequence).

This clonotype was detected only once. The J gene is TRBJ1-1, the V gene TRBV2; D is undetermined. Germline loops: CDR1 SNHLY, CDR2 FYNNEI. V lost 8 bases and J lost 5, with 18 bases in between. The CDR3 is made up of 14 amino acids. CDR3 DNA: TGTGCCAGCGTAAAGGGTGCGGAGTGGACTGAAGCTTTCTTT. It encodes CASVKGAEWTEAFF.

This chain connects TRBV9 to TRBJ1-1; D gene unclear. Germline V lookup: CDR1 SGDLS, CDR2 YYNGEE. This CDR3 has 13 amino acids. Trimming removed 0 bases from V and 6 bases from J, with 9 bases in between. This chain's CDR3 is CASSVVTDAEAFF. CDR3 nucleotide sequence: TGTGCCAGCAGCGTAGTAACAGACGCTGAAGCTTTCTTT.

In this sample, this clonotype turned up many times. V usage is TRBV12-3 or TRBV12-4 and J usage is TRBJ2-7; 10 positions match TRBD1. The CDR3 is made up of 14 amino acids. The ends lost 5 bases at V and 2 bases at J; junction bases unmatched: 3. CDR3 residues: CASSRGQGAYEQYF. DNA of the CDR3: TGTGCCAGCAGTCGCGGACAGGGGGCCTACGAGCAGTACTTC.